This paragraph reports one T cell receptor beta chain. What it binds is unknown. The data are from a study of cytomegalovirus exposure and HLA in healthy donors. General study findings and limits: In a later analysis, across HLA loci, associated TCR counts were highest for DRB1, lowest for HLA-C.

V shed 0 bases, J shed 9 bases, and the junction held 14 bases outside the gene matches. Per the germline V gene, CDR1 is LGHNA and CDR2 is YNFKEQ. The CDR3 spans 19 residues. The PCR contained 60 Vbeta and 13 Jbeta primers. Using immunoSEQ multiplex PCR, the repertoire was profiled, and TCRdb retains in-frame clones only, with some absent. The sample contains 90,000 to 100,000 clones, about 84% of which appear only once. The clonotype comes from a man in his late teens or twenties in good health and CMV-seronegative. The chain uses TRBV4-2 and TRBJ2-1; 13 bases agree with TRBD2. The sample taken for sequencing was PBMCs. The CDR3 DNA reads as TGTGCCAGCAGCCAAGAAGGGACTAGCGGGGCCCCGGGTTTAGGTGAGCAGTTCTTC. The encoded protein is CASSQEGTSGAPGLGEQFF.